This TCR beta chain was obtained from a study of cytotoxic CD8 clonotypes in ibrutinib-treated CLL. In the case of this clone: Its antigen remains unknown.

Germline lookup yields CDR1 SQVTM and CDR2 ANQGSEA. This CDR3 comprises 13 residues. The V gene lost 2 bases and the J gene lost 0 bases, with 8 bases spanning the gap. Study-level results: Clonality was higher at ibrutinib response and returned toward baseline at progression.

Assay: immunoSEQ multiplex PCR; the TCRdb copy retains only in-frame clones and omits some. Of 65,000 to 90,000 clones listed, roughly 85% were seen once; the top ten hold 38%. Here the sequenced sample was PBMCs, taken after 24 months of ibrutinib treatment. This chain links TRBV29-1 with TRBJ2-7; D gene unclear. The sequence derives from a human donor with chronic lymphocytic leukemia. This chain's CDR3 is CSVESPISYEQYF. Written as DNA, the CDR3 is TGCAGCGTTGAATCCCCAATCTCCTACGAGCAGTACTTC.